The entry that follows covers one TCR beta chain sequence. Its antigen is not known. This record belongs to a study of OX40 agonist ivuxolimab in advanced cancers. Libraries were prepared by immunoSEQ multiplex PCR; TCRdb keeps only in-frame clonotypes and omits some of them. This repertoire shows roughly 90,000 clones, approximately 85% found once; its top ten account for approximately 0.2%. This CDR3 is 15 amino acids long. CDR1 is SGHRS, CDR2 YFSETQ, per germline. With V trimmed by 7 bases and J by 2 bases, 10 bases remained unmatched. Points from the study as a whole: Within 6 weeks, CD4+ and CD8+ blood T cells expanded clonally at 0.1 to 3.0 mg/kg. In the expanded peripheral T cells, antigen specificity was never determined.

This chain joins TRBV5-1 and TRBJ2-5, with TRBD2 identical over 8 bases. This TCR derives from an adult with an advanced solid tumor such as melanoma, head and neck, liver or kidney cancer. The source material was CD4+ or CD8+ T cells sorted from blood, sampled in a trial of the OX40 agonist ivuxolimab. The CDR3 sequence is CASFDPGGGQETQYF. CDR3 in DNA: TGCGCCAGCTTTGACCCGGGAGGGGGACAAGAGACCCAGTACTTC.